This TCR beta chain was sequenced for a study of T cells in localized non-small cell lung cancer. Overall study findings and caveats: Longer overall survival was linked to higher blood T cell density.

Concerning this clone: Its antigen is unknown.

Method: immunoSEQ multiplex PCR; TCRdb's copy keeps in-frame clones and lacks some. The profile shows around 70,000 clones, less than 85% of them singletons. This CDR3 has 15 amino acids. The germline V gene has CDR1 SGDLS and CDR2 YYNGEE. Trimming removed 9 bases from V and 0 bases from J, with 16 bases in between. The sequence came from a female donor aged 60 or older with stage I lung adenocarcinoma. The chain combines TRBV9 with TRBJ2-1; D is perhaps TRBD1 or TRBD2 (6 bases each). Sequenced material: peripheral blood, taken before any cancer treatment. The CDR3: CAIEGGPSSYNEQFF. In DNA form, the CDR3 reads TGTGCCATAGAGGGGGGTCCGAGCTCCTACAATGAGCAGTTCTTC.